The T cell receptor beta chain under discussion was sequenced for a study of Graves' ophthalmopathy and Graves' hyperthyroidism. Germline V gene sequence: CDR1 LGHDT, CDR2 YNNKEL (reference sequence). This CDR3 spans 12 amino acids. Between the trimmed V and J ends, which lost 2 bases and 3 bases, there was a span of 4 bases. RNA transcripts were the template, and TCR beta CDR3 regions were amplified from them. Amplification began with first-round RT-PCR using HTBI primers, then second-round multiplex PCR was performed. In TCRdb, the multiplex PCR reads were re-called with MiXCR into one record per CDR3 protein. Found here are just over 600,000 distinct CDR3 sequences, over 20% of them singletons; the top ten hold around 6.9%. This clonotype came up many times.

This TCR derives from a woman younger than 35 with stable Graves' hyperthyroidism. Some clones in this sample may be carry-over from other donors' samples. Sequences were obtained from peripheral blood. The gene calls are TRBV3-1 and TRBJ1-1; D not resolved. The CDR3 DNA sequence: TGTGCCAGCAGCCAAATCGACACTGAAGCTTTCTTT. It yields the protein CASSQIDTEAFF.